This T cell receptor beta chain was sequenced for a study of T cells in women clearing cervical HPV infection. Points on this clone: The read terminates 3 residues ahead of where the CDR3 ends, so the germline J gene completes it.

With 5 bases clipped from V and 4 bases from J, the junction kept 5 bases outside the gene matches. CDR1 is SNHLY, CDR2 FYNNEI, per germline. The CDR3 extends over 14 amino acids. Clones were sequenced by immunoSEQ multiplex PCR, and TCRdb holds only the in-frame ones, with some missing. This sample carries about 36,000 clones, with around 3.5% going to the ten biggest clones. The specimen was blood buffy coat. The chain carries TRBV2 and TRBJ1-3, with 7 bases that match TRBD1. This receptor was taken from a woman between 18 and 75 years old with a cervical HPV16 infection that either progressed to CIN3+ or cleared (not recorded which). The part of the CDR3 DNA that was read is TGTGCCAGCAGTACAGGGGTCGTAGGAAACACC. Amino acids: CASSTGVVGNT. The entire CDR3 protein reads CASSTGVVGNTIYF.